Below are 21 T cell receptor beta chains sequenced from a single sample in a study of human T cells and chemical hapten exposure. TCRdb reprocessed the RACE reads via MiXCR and lists one record per CDR3 protein. The sample has 71,000 or so distinct CDR3 sequences; 9.8% are singletons. Regarding time point: patch test 1, 2 weeks after DPC sensitization. As for treatment: therapeutic diphenylcyclopropenone sensitization with weekly scalp DPC. The source was whole blood, collected in connection with sensitization to the hapten diphenylcyclopropenone (DPC). The receptors shown here come from a woman aged 40 to 55 with alopecia areata. Some clones in this sample may be carry-over from other donors' samples.

This clonotype was recorded at least ten times. The CDR3 loop is CSVVPASNYGYTF. The CDR3 DNA reads as TGCAGCGTTGTCCCGGCCTCTAACTATGGCTACACCTTC. The rearrangement uses TRBV29-1 and TRBJ1-2; D is unclear. The CDR3 length is 13 residues. CDR1 is SQVTM, CDR2 ANQGSEA, per germline. V was pared by 4 bases and J by 0 bases, with 9 bases between. Full variable domain (missing parts from reference TRBV29-1 and TRBJ1-2): SAVISQKPSRDICQRGTSLTIQCQVDSQVTMMFWYRQQPGQSLTLIATANQGSEATYESGFVIDKFPISRPNLTFSTLTVSNMSPEDSSIYLCSVVPASNYGYTFGSGTRLTVV.

A few counts support this clonotype. The chain is built from TRBV20-1 and TRBJ2-7; 16 nucleotides match TRBD2. Looked up from germline, CDR1 is DFQATT and CDR2 is SNEGSKA (reference sequence). The CDR3 covers 18 residues. V lost 0 bases and J lost 4; bases outside the gene matches: 9. CDR3 coding DNA: TGCAGTGCTAGAGATAAGGGACTAGCGGGGGGGCCTTGGTACGAGCAGTACTTC. Its translation: CSARDKGLAGGPWYEQYF.

This sequence joins TRBV27 and TRBJ2-7, with TRBD1 as a possible D gene (5 bases). The germline V gene encodes CDR1 MNHEY and CDR2 SMNVEV (reference sequence). The CDR3 is 12 amino acids. Trimming shortened V by 6 bases and J by 7 bases, and 13 bases separated the two germline ends. CDR3 amino acids: CASRGRALEQYF. In DNA, the CDR3 is TGTGCCAGCAGAGGCAGGGCTCTTGAGCAGTACTTC.

This chain connects TRBV28 to TRBJ2-7, with no clear D. This CDR3 has 13 amino acids. V gave up 10 bases and J gave up 3 bases, with 16 bases separating them. The germline gives CDR1 MDHEN, CDR2 SYDVKM. The CDR3 spells CATLEPRRYEQYF. The CDR3 DNA follows: TGTGCCACCCTTGAACCTAGGCGCTACGAGCAGTACTTC.

This clonotype was counted at least ten times. This rearrangement joins TRBV7-2 to TRBJ2-5; D is unresolved. CDR3 length equals 12 residues. The germline CDR1 and CDR2 sequences are SGHTA and FQGNSA. V was pared by 4 bases and J by 9 bases, with 12 bases between. For the CDR3, the DNA is TGTGCCAGCAGCTCAAACTTAGCCCCCCAGTACTTC. It specifies CASSSNLAPQYF.

This clonotype occurred many times. The V call is TRBV7-2, the J call TRBJ2-7, with 7 bases fitting TRBD2. The CDR3 loop spans 14 amino acids. Trimming removed 0 bases from V and 3 bases from J; junction bases left unmatched: 2. Germline values: CDR1 SGHTA, CDR2 FQGNSA. As DNA, the CDR3 is TGTGCCAGCAGCTTAGCTGCGGGGGACTACGAGCAGTACTTC. Protein: CASSLAAGDYEQYF.

This clonotype was seen ten or more times. V and J are TRBV6-2 or TRBV6-3 and TRBJ2-1; D unclear. V dropped 4 bases and J dropped 6 bases, with 16 bases sitting between them. The germline V gene has CDR1 MNHEY and CDR2 SVGEGT. The CDR3 is 15 residues long. The CDR3 DNA reads TGTGCCAGCAGTTCGAACTTTGTTCTGGTCAATGAGCAGTTCTTC. This encodes CASSSNFVLVNEQFF.

The V and J genes are TRBV6-6 and TRBJ2-7; 10 bases agree with TRBD1. There are 15 residues in the CDR3. The V gene's germline CDR1 is MNHNY and CDR2 SVGAGI (reference sequence). V lost 0 bases, J lost 3 bases, and 2 bases stayed unmatched. The CDR3 nucleotides are TGTGCCAGCAGTTACTCGACAGGGGGCGGCTACGAGCAGTACTTC. It translates to CASSYSTGGGYEQYF.

This clonotype was observed a few times. This chain connects TRBV19 to TRBJ2-4, with a tentative D call TRBD2 (7 bases). This CDR3 is 14 amino acids long. Trimming took 3 bases from V and 6 from J, leaving 12 bases between them. Germline V gene sequence: CDR1 LNHDA, CDR2 SQIVND (reference sequence). The CDR3 sequence is CASSMVGGRNIQYF. The CDR3 DNA sequence: TGTGCCAGTAGTATGGTCGGGGGGCGAAACATTCAGTACTTC.

This clonotype was seen ten or more times. The CDR3 is CATSPSAFGGKLFF. CDR3 DNA: TGTGCCACCAGCCCCTCGGCCTTCGGCGGAAAACTGTTTTTT. The rearrangement uses TRBV15 and TRBJ1-4; D unclear. Germline CDR1 LNHNV, CDR2 YYDKDF (reference sequence). The V end lost 5 bases, the J end lost 10 bases, and 17 bases lay between the germline ends. CDR3 size: 14 residues.

The CDR3 region is CASSLLLGYEQYF. In nucleotides, the CDR3 is TGTGCCAGCAGCTTACTCCTAGGCTACGAGCAGTACTTC. The chain employs TRBV7-8 and TRBJ2-7, with D unresolved. The CDR3 extends over 13 amino acids. Trimming took 2 bases from V and 3 from J, leaving 8 bases between them. In germline, CDR1 is SGHVS, CDR2 FQNEAQ.

V usage is TRBV7-9 and J usage is TRBJ2-3; unclear D gene. CDR1 is SEHNR and CDR2 is FQNEAQ in the germline V gene (reference sequence). V lost 1 base, J lost 0 bases, and 14 bases lay in between. The CDR3 totals 17 residues. The CDR3 reads CASSLGQPTPSTDTQYF. The CDR3 bases are TGTGCCAGCAGCTTAGGCCAGCCGACCCCTAGCACAGATACGCAGTATTTT.

This clonotype was recorded many times. V usage is TRBV20-1 and J usage is TRBJ2-3; no definite D call. This CDR3 region has 15 residues. Germline V gives CDR1 DFQATT, CDR2 SNEGSKA (reference sequence). V was cut by 6 bases and J by 0 bases, with 16 bases left in between. DNA for the CDR3: TGCAGTGCGAATACCCCAGGCCCTAGCACAGATACGCAGTATTTT. Protein: CSANTPGPSTDTQYF.

This clonotype was counted at least ten times. The chain employs TRBV28 and TRBJ2-2, with TRBD2 matching over 14 bases. Germline V gene sequence: CDR1 MDHEN, CDR2 SYDVKM. The CDR3 consists of 17 residues. Trimming at V came to 10 bases and at J to 0 bases, leaving 7 bases not matched to a gene. CDR3 bases: TGTGCCACCCGACTAGCGGGGGGGATATCGAACACCGGGGAGCTGTTTTTT. Its protein is CATRLAGGISNTGELFF.

This clonotype was observed at least ten times. V gene TRBV6-1 combines with J gene TRBJ2-4; weak D call: TRBD2 (5 bases). V shed 10 bases and J shed 8 bases, with 12 bases lying between them. This CDR3 comprises 11 residues. Germline CDR1 reads MNHNS; CDR2 reads SASEGT. CDR3 DNA: TGTGCCACCGCGGGTCTTGACATTCAGTACTTC. This translates into CATAGLDIQYF.

There are a few counts of this clonotype. The J gene is TRBJ2-2, the V gene TRBV19, with D hard to call. This CDR3 is 14 amino acids long. The germline V and J ends were trimmed by 3 bases and 5 bases, with 10 bases remaining between them. Germline V gene sequence: CDR1 LNHDA, CDR2 SQIVND (reference sequence). The CDR3 protein is CASSIDLTTGELFF. CDR3 coding DNA: TGTGCCAGTAGTATTGACCTAACAACCGGGGAGCTGTTTTTT.

The chain's CDR3 is CASSFLGQPRLGGYTF. Written as DNA, the CDR3 is TGTGCCAGCAGCTTCCTGGGACAGCCACGTCTAGGAGGCTACACCTTC. The chain links TRBV5-6 to TRBJ1-2; TRBD1 aligns across 7 bases. Germline assignment: CDR1 SGHDT and CDR2 YYEEEE. The CDR3 sequence is 16 residues long. V lost 2 bases, J lost 8 bases, and 15 bases stayed unmatched.

The sample holds many counts of this clonotype. The CDR3 sequence: CASSQGVSGASSTDTQYF. In DNA, the CDR3 is TGTGCCAGCAGCCAAGGTGTTAGCGGGGCTTCTAGCACAGATACGCAGTATTTT. The genes are TRBV3-1 and TRBJ2-3; 8 nucleotides align to TRBD2. CDR1 is LGHDT and CDR2 is YNNKEL in the germline V gene (reference sequence). The V and J ends lost 1 base and 0 bases, in that order; junction bases with no gene match: 9. This CDR3 is 18 amino acids long.

This clonotype has a count of ten or more. V is TRBV6-6 and J is TRBJ1-1; 9 nucleotides match TRBD1. This CDR3 has 17 amino acids. With 6 bases clipped from V and 0 bases from J, the junction kept 11 bases outside the gene matches. From germline, CDR1 is MNHNY and CDR2 SVGAGI (reference sequence). Here the CDR3 reads CASRGTGTGLLNTEAFF. Here the CDR3 DNA reads TGTGCCAGCAGGGGAACCGGGACAGGGCTGCTGAACACTGAAGCTTTCTTT.

This clonotype has only a few counts. The chain carries TRBV20-1 and TRBJ1-5; D is perhaps TRBD1 (5 bases). This CDR3 spans 13 amino acids. CDR1 is DFQATT, CDR2 SNEGSKA, per germline (reference sequence). The V and J ends lost 3 bases and 3 bases respectively, with 9 bases between them. As DNA, the CDR3 is TGCAGTGCTAGGAGGGGCTCCAATCAGCCCCAGCATTTT. Its protein product is CSARRGSNQPQHF.

This clonotype was counted at least ten times. This chain uses TRBV3-1 with TRBJ1-1, with D maybe TRBD1 (5 bases). The CDR3 consists of 14 residues. The germline CDR1 and CDR2 sequences are LGHDT and YNNKEL (reference sequence). V lost 4 bases and J lost 3, with 12 bases in between. CDR3 DNA sequence: TGTGCCAGCAGCCGAAGGGACCCGTACACTGAAGCTTTCTTT. This encodes CASSRRDPYTEAFF. Full variable domain (outside the CDR3, taken from reference TRBV3-1 and TRBJ1-1): DTAVSQTPKYLVTQMGNDKSIKCEQNLGHDTMYWYKQDSKKFLKIMFSYNNKELIINETVPNRFSPKSPDKAHLNLHINSLELGDSAVYFCASSRRDPYTEAFFGQGTRLTVV.